This T cell receptor beta chain came from a study of blood T cell repertoires in COVID-19. Study-level background: PBMCs, B-cell-depleted T cells, or T cells were the source of the cDNA or gDNA that made up the material.

CDR3 length: 16 amino acids. Per the germline V gene, CDR1 is MGHRA and CDR2 is YSYEKL. The V segment lost 0 bases and the J segment 8 bases; nucleotides outside the gene matches: 8. Using immunoSEQ multiplex PCR, the repertoire was profiled, and TCRdb retains in-frame clones only, with some absent. The profile covers a few hundred thousand clones, with approximately 91% appearing a single time and approximately 2.6% taken by the ten largest. The rearrangement links TRBV4-1 to TRBJ2-1, with TRBD2 matching 9 bases. The receptor's source is a person aged 18 to 30 with COVID-19, enrolled during active disease. Material: peripheral blood. The CDR3 reads CASSQDLAGLGDEQFF. The CDR3 bases are TGCGCCAGCAGCCAAGATCTAGCGGGACTAGGGGATGAGCAGTTCTTC.